This T cell receptor beta chain was sequenced during a study of blood T cells in healthy people across ages (dated by TCRdb to 2013 to 2016). Background on the whole study: In model experiments, roughly one uniquely barcoded TCR beta cDNA molecule per two T cells was captured by template switching. Donors were grouped into four age groups: young (average 16 years), middle-aged (39), aged (62) and long-lived (over 80). Donors of different ages were randomly distributed across sequencing lanes to avoid experimental bias. Using deep sequencing normalized with unique cDNA molecular identifiers, the study measured how TCR beta repertoire diversity changes with age. The study analyzed two additional independent replicas of 1 million unique cDNA reads from the same blood draw for two donors, one aged 18 to 30 and one aged 80 or older.

The donors were some 36 Caucasian individuals from Russia, aged roughly 6 to 95 years, who were systemically healthy. Approximately 11 milliliters of peripheral blood were drawn from each donor into EDTA-treated Vacutainer tubes. Ficoll-Paque density-gradient centrifugation was used to isolate PBMCs, with at least 7 million per sample. Total RNA was extracted from PBMCs with Trizol reagent, with at least 6 micrograms obtained per sample. Naive CD45RAhigh/CD27high T cell percentages were measured by flow cytometry on a PBMC aliquot from every donor. What the research found in general, with its limitations: Compared with the aged group, more naive CD4+ T cells, fewer expanded clones and increased TCR diversity were shown by the long-lived group, suggesting age selection. Since profiling was done on bulk unsorted PBMCs, naive and antigen-experienced compartments could not be conclusively compared. Observed TCR beta diversity per million T cells fell roughly linearly with age, and a significant reduction was already apparent by age around 40. Because donor CMV infection status was unknown, age-related changes in expanded clonotypes were potentially confounded. Estimates of total diversity based on one million sequenced T cells were considered lower bounds and underestimates. Observed TCR beta diversity correlated strongly with the percentage of naive T cells measured by flow cytometry.

Library preparation employed 5' RACE. Instrument used: Illumina HiSeq 2500. A second PCR of roughly 6 to 11 cycles was run with a J-beta primer mix and a sample-barcoded 5' primer. Each TCR beta cDNA molecule received a unique molecular identifier from a template-switch 5' adaptor carrying 12 random nucleotides. Each sample yielded at least 3 million CDR3-containing paired-end reads. First-strand cDNA synthesis was performed from all RNA using the Mint cDNA synthesis kit, with priming by a TRBC-specific oligonucleotide. Following uracil-DNA glycosylase treatment, all cDNA underwent a first 18-cycle PCR with the universal primers M1SS and BC2_uni_R. The published analysis was carried out like this. For normalization, 1 million high-quality reads, each with a distinct molecular identifier, were randomly selected from each sample. Reads sharing molecular identifiers were discarded rather than binned into consensus sequences. MiTCR, with a Q25 quality threshold and the strictest error-elimination algorithm, was used for CDR3 identification, clonotype clustering and error correction. A nonparametric unseen species model using Euler transformation provided a lower-bound estimate of total TCR beta diversity. TCRdb redid the processing of the public reads, applying fastp at Q25 and MiXCR, and retained in-frame beta chains. Rows are unified per CDR3 protein, each entry keeping the most common DNA and genes. For this entry, the V and J calls and clone size follow TCRdb and not the study's own pipeline. This sample comprises 1.2 million to 1.5 million distinct CDR3 sequences, roughly 45% of them detected only once. 6.5% to 10% of the sample is taken by the ten largest.

This clonotype showed up just a few times. It has no known antigen specificity. Within one base of it there is no much larger clone, and no base qualities were kept. The CDR3, cysteine through phenylalanine, is 15 amino acids long. CDR3 DNA only is kept here, 45 bases in frame from base 1. The germline ends are 8 bases apart after V is trimmed by 2 bases and J by 0 bases. CDR1 and CDR2, per the germline V gene, are MNHEY and SVGAGI. The sample was blood. This receptor chain uses TRBV6-5 and TRBJ1-5, with the identity of the D gene unclear. The clonotype was recovered from a woman under 30 in good health. The DNA sequence reads TGTGCCAGCAGTTACCGACGAAATAGCAATCAGCCCCAGCATTTT. Translation gives CASSYRRNSNQPQHF.